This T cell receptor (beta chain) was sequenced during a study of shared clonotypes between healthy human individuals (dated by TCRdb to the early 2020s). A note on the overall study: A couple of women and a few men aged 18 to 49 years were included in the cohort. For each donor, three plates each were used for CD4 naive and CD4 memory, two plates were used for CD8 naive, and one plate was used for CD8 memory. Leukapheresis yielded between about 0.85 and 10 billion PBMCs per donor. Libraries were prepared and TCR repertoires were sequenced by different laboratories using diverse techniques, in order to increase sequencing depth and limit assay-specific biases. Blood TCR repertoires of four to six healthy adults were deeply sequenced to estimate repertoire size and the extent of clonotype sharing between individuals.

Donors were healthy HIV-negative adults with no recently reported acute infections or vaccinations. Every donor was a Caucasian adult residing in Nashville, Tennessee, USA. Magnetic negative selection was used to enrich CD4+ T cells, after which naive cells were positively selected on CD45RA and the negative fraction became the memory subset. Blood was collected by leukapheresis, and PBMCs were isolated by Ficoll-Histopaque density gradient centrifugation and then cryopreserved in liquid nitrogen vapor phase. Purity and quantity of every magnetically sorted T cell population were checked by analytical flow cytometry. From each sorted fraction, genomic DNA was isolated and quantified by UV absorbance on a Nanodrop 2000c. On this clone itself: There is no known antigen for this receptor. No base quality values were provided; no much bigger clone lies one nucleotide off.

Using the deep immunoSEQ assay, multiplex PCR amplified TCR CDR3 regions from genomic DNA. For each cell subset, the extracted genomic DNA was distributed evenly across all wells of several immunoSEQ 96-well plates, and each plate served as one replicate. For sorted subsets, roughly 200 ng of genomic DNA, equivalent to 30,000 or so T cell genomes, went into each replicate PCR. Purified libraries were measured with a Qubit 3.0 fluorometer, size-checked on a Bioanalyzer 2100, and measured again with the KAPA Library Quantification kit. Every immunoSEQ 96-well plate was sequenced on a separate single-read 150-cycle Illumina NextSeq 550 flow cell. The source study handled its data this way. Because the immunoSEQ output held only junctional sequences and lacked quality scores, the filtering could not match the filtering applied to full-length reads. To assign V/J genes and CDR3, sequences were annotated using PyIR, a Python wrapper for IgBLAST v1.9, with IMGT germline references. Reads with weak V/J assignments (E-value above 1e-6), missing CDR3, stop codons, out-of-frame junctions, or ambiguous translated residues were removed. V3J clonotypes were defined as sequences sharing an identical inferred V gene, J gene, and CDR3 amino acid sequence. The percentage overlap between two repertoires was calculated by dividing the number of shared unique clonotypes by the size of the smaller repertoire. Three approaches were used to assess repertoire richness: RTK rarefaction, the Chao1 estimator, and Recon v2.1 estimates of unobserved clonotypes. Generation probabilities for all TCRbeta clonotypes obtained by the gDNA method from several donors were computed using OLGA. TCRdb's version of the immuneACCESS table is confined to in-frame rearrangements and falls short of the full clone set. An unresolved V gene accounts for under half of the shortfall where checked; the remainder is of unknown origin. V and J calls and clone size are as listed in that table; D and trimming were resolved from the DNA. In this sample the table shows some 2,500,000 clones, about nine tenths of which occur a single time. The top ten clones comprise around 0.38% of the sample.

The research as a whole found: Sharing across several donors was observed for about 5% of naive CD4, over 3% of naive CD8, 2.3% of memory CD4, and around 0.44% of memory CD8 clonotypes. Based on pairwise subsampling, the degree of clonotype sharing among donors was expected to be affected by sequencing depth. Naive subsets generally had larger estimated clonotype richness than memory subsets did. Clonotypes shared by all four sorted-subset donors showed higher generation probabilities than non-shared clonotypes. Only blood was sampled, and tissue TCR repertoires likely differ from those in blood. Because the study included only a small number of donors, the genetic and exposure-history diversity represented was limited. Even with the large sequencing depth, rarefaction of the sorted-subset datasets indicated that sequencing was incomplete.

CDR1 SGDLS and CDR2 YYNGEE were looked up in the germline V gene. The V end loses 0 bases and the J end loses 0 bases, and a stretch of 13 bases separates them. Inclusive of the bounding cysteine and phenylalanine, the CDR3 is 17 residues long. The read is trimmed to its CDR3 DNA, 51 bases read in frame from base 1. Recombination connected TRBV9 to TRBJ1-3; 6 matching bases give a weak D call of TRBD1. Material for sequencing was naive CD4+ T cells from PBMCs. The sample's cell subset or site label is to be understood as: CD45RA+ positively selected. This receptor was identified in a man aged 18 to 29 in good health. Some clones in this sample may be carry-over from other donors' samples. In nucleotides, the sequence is TGTGCCAGCAGCGTAGAAGGGACATCGGTCTCTGGAAACACCATATATTTT. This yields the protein CASSVEGTSVSGNTIYF.